The 10 T cell receptor beta chains reported below all come from one sample, sequenced in a study of response to subunit inactivated influenza vaccine. TCRdb ran MiXCR on the RT-PCR reads and lists one entry per CDR3 protein. This table has hundreds of thousands of distinct CDR3 sequences, about 14% appearing once. This sample comprised PBMCs from blood, obtained approximately 15 days before vaccination. The receptors stem from a man aged 45-65 years who received an inactivated influenza vaccine.

This rearrangement joins TRBV10-2 to TRBJ1-1; D possibly corresponds to TRBD1 (6 bases). Per germline, CDR1 WSHSY and CDR2 SAAADI. V lost 8 bases and J 1 base, leaving 17 bases between the germline ends. This CDR3 has 15 amino acids. The DNA of the CDR3 is TGCGCCAGCTTTGGGGCGACAGGATGGAACACTGAAGCTTTCTTT. It is translated as CASFGATGWNTEAFF.

A few counts support this clonotype. The chain employs TRBV7-2 and TRBJ2-7, with D perhaps TRBD2 (7 bases). The germline V and J ends were trimmed by 0 bases and 0 bases, with 15 bases remaining between them. Germline V gene lookup returns CDR1 SGHTA and CDR2 FQGNSA. The CDR3 is made up of 17 amino acids. The CDR3 DNA reads as TGTGCCAGCAGCTTAGCTAGGGCGGGGGCGACCTCCTACGAGCAGTACTTC. Protein: CASSLARAGATSYEQYF.

This clonotype has more than one count but fewer than ten. J is TRBJ2-7 and V is TRBV28, with D unclear. The CDR3 sequence is 14 residues long. In germline, CDR1 is MDHEN, CDR2 SYDVKM. Trimming removed 2 bases at V and 3 bases at J, with 11 bases between. The DNA for the CDR3 is TGTGCCAGCAGTTTAAGTGCAGCGTACTACGAGCAGTACTTC. Amino acids: CASSLSAAYYEQYF.

This clonotype has more than one count but fewer than ten. The J gene is TRBJ2-1, the V gene TRBV21-1; TRBD1, the table's D call, was not compared with the DNA. TRBV21-1 is designated a pseudogene. CDR3 length equals 13 residues. In nucleotides, the CDR3 is TGTGCCAGCAGCCCCGGGGGCCACAATGAGCAGTTCTTC. The encoded protein is CASSPGGHNEQFF.

This clonotype has more than one count but fewer than ten. The J gene is TRBJ1-5, the V gene TRBV28; the D gene is possibly TRBD1 (5 bases). Between the trimmed V and J ends, which lost 3 bases and 2 bases, there was a span of 11 bases. Germline lookup yields CDR1 MDHEN and CDR2 SYDVKM. The CDR3 is made up of 15 amino acids. CDR3 bases: TGTGCCAGCAGTTTTGCCTGGGGACGCAATCAGCCCCAGCATTTT. Its protein product is CASSFAWGRNQPQHF.

The chain uses TRBV30 and TRBJ2-5; tentative D call: TRBD2 (5 bases). Germline lookup yields CDR1 GTSNPN and CDR2 SVGIG (reference sequence). This CDR3 region has 13 residues. The V end was cut by 4 bases, the J end by 5 bases, with 14 bases between. CDR3 loop: CAWTGITRETQYF. The CDR3, as DNA: TGTGCCTGGACCGGGATAACCAGGGAGACCCAGTACTTC.

The chain combines TRBV28 with TRBJ2-2; 9 positions agree with TRBD1. V lost 3 bases and J lost 5; bases outside the gene matches: 16. Germline V gives CDR1 MDHEN, CDR2 SYDVKM. The CDR3 covers 19 residues. CDR3 sequence reads: CASSFIHVVGTGRTGELFF. The CDR3 region has the DNA TGTGCCAGCAGTTTTATACACGTCGTCGGGACAGGGAGAACCGGGGAGCTGTTTTTT.

This clonotype was seen only a few times. V gene TRBV6-2 or TRBV6-3 combines with J gene TRBJ2-1; D is uncertain. The CDR3 loop spans 15 amino acids. Germline V gene data show CDR1 as MNHEY and CDR2 as SVGEGT. Deletions cut 2 bases from V and 1 base from J, with 9 bases between. The CDR3 sequence: CASSYPPSSYNEQFF. As DNA, the CDR3 is TGTGCCAGCAGTTACCCTCCTTCTTCCTACAATGAGCAGTTCTTC.

This clonotype was seen only a few times. This chain uses TRBV27 with TRBJ2-5, with 10 nucleotides matching TRBD2. The CDR3 loop spans 15 amino acids. Per germline, CDR1 MNHEY and CDR2 SMNVEV (reference sequence). Trimming cost V 5 bases and J 4 bases; bases outside gene matches: 7. Written as DNA, the CDR3 is TGTGCCAGCAGTGCATCACTAGCGGGGAGAGAGACCCAGTACTTC. Translation: CASSASLAGRETQYF.

This clonotype was detected only a few times. J is TRBJ2-1 and V is TRBV7-3; a weak D match, TRBD2 (6 bases). Germline lookup yields CDR1 SGHTA and CDR2 FQGTGA. V dropped 1 base and J dropped 0 bases, with 16 bases sitting between them. The CDR3 sequence is 18 residues long. CDR3 nucleotides: TGTGCCAGCAGCTTAAGGGGGGTTGCCGGGAGCTCCTACAATGAGCAGTTCTTC. Residues: CASSLRGVAGSSYNEQFF.